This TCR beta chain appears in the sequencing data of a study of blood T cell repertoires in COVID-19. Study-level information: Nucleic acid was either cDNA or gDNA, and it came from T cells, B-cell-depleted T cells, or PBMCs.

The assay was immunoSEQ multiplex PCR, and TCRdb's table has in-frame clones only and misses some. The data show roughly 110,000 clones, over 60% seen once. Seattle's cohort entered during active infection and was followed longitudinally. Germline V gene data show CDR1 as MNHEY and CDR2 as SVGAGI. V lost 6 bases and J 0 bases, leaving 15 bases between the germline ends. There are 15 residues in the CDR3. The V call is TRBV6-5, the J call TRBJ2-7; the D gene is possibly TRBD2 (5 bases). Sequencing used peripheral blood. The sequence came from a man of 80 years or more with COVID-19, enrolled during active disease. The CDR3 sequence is CASSGPVRGSYEQYF. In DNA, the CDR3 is TGTGCCAGCAGCGGACCTGTACGGGGCTCCTACGAGCAGTACTTC.